This T cell receptor beta chain was identified during a study of blood T cells in healthy people across ages. Broader study findings: Older age coincided with a roughly linear decline in TCR beta diversity per million T cells. Naive T cell percentage strongly correlated with TCR beta diversity.

Through a sample-barcoded 5' primer and a J-beta primer mix, a second PCR was run for 7 to 11 cycles. Every cDNA molecule bore a tag from a template-switch adaptor containing 12 random nucleotides. TCRdb processed the 5' RACE reads anew with MiXCR; each CDR3 protein has one entry. The sample includes 870,000 or so distinct CDR3 sequences, roughly 26% seen only once; the top ten take roughly 17%. This clonotype was seen at least ten times. Its target is not known. The sample comprised blood. This receptor was obtained from an elderly woman in good health.

CDR3 sequence reads: CASSLGQPNYGYTF. The CDR3 region has the DNA TGCGCCAGCAGCTTGGGACAGCCTAACTATGGCTACACCTTC. This chain joins TRBV5-1 and TRBJ1-2, with a weak D call TRBD1 (5 bases). Germline loops: CDR1 SGHRS, CDR2 YFSETQ. The CDR3 contains 14 residues. V lost 0 bases to trimming and J lost 0 bases, with 6 bases between them.